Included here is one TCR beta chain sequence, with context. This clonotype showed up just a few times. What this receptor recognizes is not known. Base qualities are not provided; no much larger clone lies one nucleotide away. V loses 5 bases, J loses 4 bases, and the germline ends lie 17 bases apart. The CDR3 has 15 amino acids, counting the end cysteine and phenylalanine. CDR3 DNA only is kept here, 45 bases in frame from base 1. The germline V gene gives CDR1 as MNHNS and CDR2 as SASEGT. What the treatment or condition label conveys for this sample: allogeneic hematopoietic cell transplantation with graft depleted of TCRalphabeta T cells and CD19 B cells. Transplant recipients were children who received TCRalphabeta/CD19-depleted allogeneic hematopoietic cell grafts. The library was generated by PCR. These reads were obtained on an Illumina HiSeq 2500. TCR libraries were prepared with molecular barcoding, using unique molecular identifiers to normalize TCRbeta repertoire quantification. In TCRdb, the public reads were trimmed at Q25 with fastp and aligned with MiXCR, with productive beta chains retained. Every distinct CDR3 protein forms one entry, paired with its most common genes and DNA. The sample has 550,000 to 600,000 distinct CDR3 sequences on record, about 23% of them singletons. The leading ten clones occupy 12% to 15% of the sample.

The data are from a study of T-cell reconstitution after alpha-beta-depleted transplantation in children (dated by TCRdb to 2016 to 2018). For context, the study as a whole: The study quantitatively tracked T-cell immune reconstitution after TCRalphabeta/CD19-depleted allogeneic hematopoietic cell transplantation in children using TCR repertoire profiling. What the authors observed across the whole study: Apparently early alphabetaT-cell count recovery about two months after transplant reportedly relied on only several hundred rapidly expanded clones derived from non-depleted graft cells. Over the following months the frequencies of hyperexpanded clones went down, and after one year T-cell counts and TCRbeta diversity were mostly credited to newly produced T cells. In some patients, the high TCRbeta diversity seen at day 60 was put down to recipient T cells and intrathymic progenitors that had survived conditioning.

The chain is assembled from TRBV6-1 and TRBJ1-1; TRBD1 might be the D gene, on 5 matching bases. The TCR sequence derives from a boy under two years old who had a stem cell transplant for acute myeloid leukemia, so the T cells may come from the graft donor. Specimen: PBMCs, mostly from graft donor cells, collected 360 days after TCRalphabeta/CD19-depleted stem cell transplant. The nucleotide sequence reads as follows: TGTGCCAGCAGTCCGGGACTCAAACTGCGCACTGAAGCTTTCTTT. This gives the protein CASSPGLKLRTEAFF.